This TCR beta chain emerged from a study of tumor-infiltrating lymphocytes in primary liver carcinoma. There are many counts of this clonotype. Its antigen is as yet unknown. Study-wide results and caveats: Tumor-adjacent and tumor-blood pairs shared less of their repertoires than tumor region pairs shared.

The trim removed 7 bases at V and 7 bases at J, leaving 12 bases unmatched. This CDR3 contains 17 residues. The input was around 500 ng total RNA; TCR beta cDNA was made from it with a constant-region primer. Library construction for TCR beta comprised three nested multiplex PCR rounds performed with slightly modified ARM-PCR. The opening two PCR rounds, about 11 cycles each, paired TRBV1-TRBV30 forward primers with a C-beta reverse primer. TCRdb independently ran MiXCR on the multiplex PCR reads; one entry per CDR3 protein. The data show 48,000 or so distinct CDR3 sequences, with 60% to 75% seen just once and about a quarter held by the top ten. DNA and RNA were both co-extracted from approximately 20-30 mg of bulk tissue that had not been sorted.

The TCR sequence derives from a man aged 35-49 years with primary liver carcinoma and hepatitis B virus infection. The chain is built from TRBV12-3 or TRBV12-4 and TRBJ2-1, with 14 positions matching TRBD2. The sequencing sample was made of liver tumor tissue from sampling region 3. The subset is: tumor region T3, left-lateral pole. The CDR3 is CASMAILGLAGENEQFF. In nucleotides, the CDR3 is TGTGCCAGCATGGCTATACTGGGACTAGCGGGGGAAAATGAGCAGTTCTTC.